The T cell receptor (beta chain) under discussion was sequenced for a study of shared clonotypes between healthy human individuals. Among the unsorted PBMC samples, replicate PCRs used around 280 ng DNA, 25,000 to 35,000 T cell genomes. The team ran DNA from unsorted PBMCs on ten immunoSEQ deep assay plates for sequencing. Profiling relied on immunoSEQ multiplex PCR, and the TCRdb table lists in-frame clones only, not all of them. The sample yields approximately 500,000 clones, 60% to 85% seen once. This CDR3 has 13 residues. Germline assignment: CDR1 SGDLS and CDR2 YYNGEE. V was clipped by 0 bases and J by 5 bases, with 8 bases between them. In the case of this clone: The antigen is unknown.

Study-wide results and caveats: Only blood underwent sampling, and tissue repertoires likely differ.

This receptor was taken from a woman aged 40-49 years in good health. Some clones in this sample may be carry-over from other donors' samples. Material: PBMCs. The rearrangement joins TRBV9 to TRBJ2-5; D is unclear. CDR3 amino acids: CASSVGPFETQYF. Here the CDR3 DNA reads TGTGCCAGCAGCGTAGGTCCCTTTGAGACCCAGTACTTC.